A single count supports the clone carrying this TCR beta chain. Its antigen is not identified. The method was immunoSEQ multiplex PCR; TCRdb's version includes in-frame clones alone and lacks a portion of them. Among approximately 150,000 clones listed, 91% were seen once. Separate from the 666-subject first cohort, the roughly 120-subject validation cohort was the one that the donors belonged to. The data were obtained in a study of cytomegalovirus exposure and HLA in healthy donors. Study-wide results and limits: Overall, roughly 160 TCR beta chains were annotated as cytomegalovirus-associated.

The TCR comes from a woman in her late teens or twenties in good health and CMV-seropositive. The material sequenced was PBMCs.

For the CDR3, the DNA is TGTGCCACCAGCAGAGTTCGCGGGAGAGGGGCAGATACGCAGTATTTT. This sequence encodes CATSRVRGRGADTQYF. J is TRBJ2-3 and V is TRBV15; 7 nucleotides line up with TRBD2. Trimming cost V 1 base and J 4 bases; bases outside gene matches: 8. CDR1 LNHNV and CDR2 YYDKDF come from the germline V gene (reference sequence). CDR3 length: 16 residues.